The 10 T cell receptor beta chains below all came from one sample that was sequenced in a study of T cell responses to AZD1222 COVID-19 vaccine. Profiling relied on immunoSEQ multiplex PCR, and the TCRdb table lists in-frame clones only, not all of them. The sample has roughly 160,000 clones, more than 80% seen once; the top ten hold 6.5% to 7%. The source material was peripheral blood, sampled on day 0 of AZD1222 vaccination. These receptors originate from an adult in good health.

The chain uses TRBV7-3 and TRBJ2-3; tentatively, D is TRBD2 (5 bases). CDR1 is SGHTA, CDR2 FQGTGA, per germline. V was trimmed by 3 bases and J by 3 bases, leaving 7 bases between them. This CDR3 spans 13 amino acids. The CDR3 is CASSFPGTDTQYF. CDR3 nucleotides: TGTGCCAGCAGCTTTCCGGGGACAGATACGCAGTATTTT.

Written as DNA, the CDR3 is TGTGCCAGCATGGGGACAGGGCTTGGCGAGCAGTACTTC. This sequence encodes CASMGTGLGEQYF. The V gene is TRBV2, the J gene TRBJ2-7; TRBD1 matches 9 bases. V trimming: 7 bases; J trimming: 6 bases; junction bases outside the gene matches: 7. CDR3 size: 13 residues. CDR1 and CDR2 from the germline V gene are SNHLY and FYNNEI.

CDR3 in amino acids: CASSKDRGWQETQYF. CDR3 sequence (DNA): TGTGCCAGCAGCAAGGACAGGGGGTGGCAAGAGACCCAGTACTTC. The genes are TRBV7-9 and TRBJ2-5; TRBD1 aligns across 10 bases. CDR3 length equals 15 residues. Germline assignment: CDR1 SEHNR and CDR2 FQNEAQ (reference sequence). After removal of 5 bases from V and 2 bases from J, the junction contained 5 bases not matched to a gene.

V is TRBV5-1 and J is TRBJ2-7; 11 bases are a match to TRBD1. The CDR3 runs 16 residues. Trimming took 0 bases from V and 2 from J; bases not matched to a gene: 4. Germline CDR1 and CDR2: SGHRS and YFSETQ. The CDR3 here is CASSLEGQGAPYEQYF. For the CDR3, the DNA is TGCGCCAGCAGCTTGGAAGGACAGGGGGCCCCCTACGAGCAGTACTTC.

The chain carries TRBV2 and TRBJ1-5; TRBD1 is a possible D gene (5 bases). Trimming pared 7 bases from V and 7 bases from J, leaving 14 bases between. This CDR3 is 13 amino acids long. The germline CDR1 and CDR2 sequences are SNHLY and FYNNEI. CDR3: CASTGGSGQPQHF. The CDR3 region has the DNA TGTGCCAGCACCGGGGGGTCCGGCCAGCCCCAGCATTTT.

This sequence joins TRBV20-1 and TRBJ2-7; TRBD1 agrees at 8 bases. The CDR3 has 13 residues. Germline lookup yields CDR1 DFQATT and CDR2 SNEGSKA (reference sequence). Losses at the gene ends were 3 bases for V and 2 bases for J; bases not matched to a gene: 3. The CDR3 nucleotides are TGCAGTGCTAGTGGACAGGGAGCCTACGAGCAGTACGTC. As protein: CSASGQGAYEQYV.

The chain links TRBV6-5 to TRBJ1-3, with D perhaps TRBD1 (6 bases). V was pared by 0 bases and J by 4 bases, with 7 bases between. CDR3 length: 14 residues. The germline CDR1 and CDR2 sequences are MNHEY and SVGAGI. The CDR3 is CASSYSGQGNTIYF. DNA of the CDR3: TGTGCCAGCAGTTACTCCGGACAGGGAAACACCATATATTTT.

J is TRBJ2-1 and V is TRBV27, with TRBD2 matching over 8 bases. Germline CDR1 is MNHEY and CDR2 is SMNVEV (reference sequence). Unmatched junction bases numbered 7, after V lost 3 bases and J lost 0 bases. The CDR3 has 17 residues. The CDR3 reads CASSLAAGALSYNEQFF. CDR3 coding DNA: TGTGCCAGCAGTTTGGCAGCGGGGGCCCTCTCCTACAATGAGCAGTTCTTC.

As regards this clone: A read error may account for a junction end that differs from germline. The V gene is TRBV3-1 (or the pseudogene TRBV3-2), the J gene TRBJ1-6, with a tentative D call TRBD1 (6 bases). CDR3 length equals 16 residues. CDR1 and CDR2 from the germline V gene are LGHDT and YNNKEL (reference sequence). Here the CDR3 reads CASSKETGLRSSPLHF. CDR3 coding DNA: TGTGCCAGCAGCAAAGAAACAGGGTTAAGAAGTTCACCCCTCCACTTT.

The chain uses TRBV6-6 and TRBJ1-2; 7 bases align to TRBD1. Trimming took 4 bases from V and 5 from J; bases not matched to a gene: 4. CDR3 size: 13 residues. CDR1 is MNHNY, CDR2 SVGAGI, per germline (reference sequence). This CDR3 is CASSFEGAYGYTF. The CDR3 DNA reads TGTGCCAGCAGTTTTGAGGGGGCGTATGGCTACACCTTC.